Shown below are 12 T cell receptor beta chains from a single sample sequenced in a study of control samples from healthy donors and cancer patients. Data came from immunoSEQ multiplex PCR; TCRdb stores just in-frame clones and leaves some out. The table lists about 140,000 clones, 85% to 95% of them singletons. The sample taken for sequencing was blood. These receptors were obtained from a man between 40 and 49 years old in good health.

The chain uses TRBV19 and TRBJ1-5; no clear D gene. CDR1 and CDR2 from the germline V gene are LNHDA and SQIVND (reference sequence). Deletions cut 5 bases from V and 3 bases from J, with 20 bases between. This CDR3 is built from 17 residues. CDR3 protein: CASSPRGRWDSNQPQHF. In DNA, the CDR3 is TGTGCCAGTAGTCCGCGTGGCAGGTGGGATTCCAATCAGCCCCAGCATTTT.

The chain is built from TRBV18 and TRBJ2-7, with TRBD1 matching 8 bases. CDR3 length equals 14 residues. V trimming: 3 bases; J trimming: 1 base; junction bases outside the gene matches: 2. Germline CDR1 is KGHSH and CDR2 is LQKENI. The CDR3 sequence is CASSPGQGSYEQYF. CDR3 nucleotides: TGTGCCAGCTCACCCGGACAGGGTTCCTACGAGCAGTACTTC.

The chain couples TRBV11-2 to TRBJ2-6; TRBD1 agrees at 7 bases. V trimming: 4 bases; J trimming: 4 bases; junction bases outside the gene matches: 7. Per germline, CDR1 SGHAT and CDR2 FQNNGV. There are 16 residues in the CDR3. The CDR3 sequence: CASSSQGMQGANVLTF. DNA of the CDR3: TGTGCCAGCAGCTCACAGGGGATGCAAGGGGCCAACGTCCTGACTTTC.

The chain employs TRBV4-1 and TRBJ2-1; 8 bases fit TRBD2. This CDR3 has 17 amino acids. Trimming at V came to 3 bases and at J to 0 bases, leaving 7 bases not matched to a gene. Germline V gene data show CDR1 as MGHRA and CDR2 as YSYEKL. This chain's CDR3 is CASSQGSAGGSYNEQFF. CDR3 sequence (DNA): TGCGCCAGCAGCCAGGGCTCGGCGGGAGGCTCCTACAATGAGCAGTTCTTC.

This chain links TRBV5-1 with TRBJ2-5; 12 bases match TRBD2. The germline gives CDR1 SGHRS, CDR2 YFSETQ. There are 15 residues in the CDR3. V trimming: 0 bases; J trimming: 3 bases; junction bases outside the gene matches: 0. The DNA of the CDR3 is TGCGCCAGCAGCTTGGGGACTAGCGGGGAAGAGACCCAGTACTTC. It is translated as CASSLGTSGEETQYF.

The chain carries TRBV28 and TRBJ2-3, with 15 bases identical to TRBD2. The junction had 17 bases not matched to a gene; V was cut back by 2 bases and J by 14 bases. Germline V lookup: CDR1 MDHEN, CDR2 SYDVKM. The CDR3 totals 18 residues. In DNA, the CDR3 is TGTGCCAGCAGTTTACGCCGGACTAGCGGGAGGGCCGATAGGTCCCGGTATTTT. Translation gives CASSLRRTSGRADRSRYF.

V gene TRBV28 combines with J gene TRBJ1-5; D not certain. V gave up 3 bases and J gave up 7 bases, with 7 bases separating them. The CDR3 totals 12 residues. Germline lookup yields CDR1 MDHEN and CDR2 SYDVKM. CDR3 in DNA: TGTGCCAGCAGTTTCCGGAGACAGCCCCAGCATTTT. Encoded protein: CASSFRRQPQHF.

V usage is TRBV6-2 or TRBV6-3 and J usage is TRBJ1-5; D gene ambiguous. This CDR3 has 18 amino acids. Germline lookup yields CDR1 MNHEY and CDR2 SVGEGT. Trimming shortened V by 5 bases and J by 0 bases, and 20 bases separated the two germline ends. In DNA, the CDR3 is TGTGCCAGCAGTCGGGCTAGGACTTCCGTTTATAGCAATCAGCCCCAGCATTTT. Its protein is CASSRARTSVYSNQPQHF.

The sample holds one count of this clone. The chain is built from TRBV9 and TRBJ2-5; 10 nucleotides align to TRBD1. With 3 bases clipped from V and 5 bases from J, the junction kept 7 bases outside the gene matches. CDR1 and CDR2 (germline): SGDLS, YYNGEE. This CDR3 has 15 amino acids. The CDR3 DNA follows: TGTGCCAGCAGCGCTAGACAGGGGGCACGGGAGACCCAGTACTTC. Amino acids: CASSARQGARETQYF.

This rearrangement joins TRBV12-3 or TRBV12-4 to TRBJ2-1, with unresolved D. The CDR3 is 12 amino acids. Trimming took 6 bases from V and 0 from J, leaving 3 bases between them. CDR3 nucleotide sequence: TGTGCCAGCAGCCGCTCCTACAATGAGCAGTTCTTC. Its protein product is CASSRSYNEQFF.

This clone was detected once. This chain links TRBV14 with TRBJ2-7; no reliable D call. The germline CDR1 and CDR2 sequences are SGHDN and FVKESK. Trimming cost V 1 base and J 6 bases, with 13 bases left between them. This CDR3 has 14 amino acids. CDR3 sequence: CASSQGQKVSEQYF. As DNA, the CDR3 is TGTGCCAGCAGCCAAGGTCAGAAGGTCTCCGAGCAGTACTTC.

V gene TRBV24-1 combines with J gene TRBJ2-7; 11 bases fit TRBD1. Germline assignment: CDR1 KGHDR and CDR2 SFDVKD. The CDR3 contains 14 residues. Trimming removed 6 bases from V and 7 bases from J; junction bases left unmatched: 7. The CDR3 coding sequence is TGTGCCACCAGTACAGGACAGGGGGCCGGGGAGCAGTACTTC. This gives the protein CATSTGQGAGEQYF.